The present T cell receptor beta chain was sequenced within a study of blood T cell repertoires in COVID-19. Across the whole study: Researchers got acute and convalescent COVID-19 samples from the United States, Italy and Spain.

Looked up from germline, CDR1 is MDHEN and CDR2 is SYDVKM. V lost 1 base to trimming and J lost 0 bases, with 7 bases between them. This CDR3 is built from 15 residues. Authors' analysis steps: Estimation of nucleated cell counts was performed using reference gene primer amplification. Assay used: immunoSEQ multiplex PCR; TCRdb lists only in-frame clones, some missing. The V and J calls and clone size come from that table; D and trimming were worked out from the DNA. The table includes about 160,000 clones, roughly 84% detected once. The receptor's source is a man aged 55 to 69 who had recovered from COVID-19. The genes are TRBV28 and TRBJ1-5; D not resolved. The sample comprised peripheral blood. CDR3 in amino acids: CASSLLENSNQPQHF. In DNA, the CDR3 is TGTGCCAGCAGTTTATTAGAGAATAGCAATCAGCCCCAGCATTTT.